Presented here are 16 T cell receptor beta chains from one specimen sequenced in a study of shared clonotypes between healthy human individuals. Sequencing was performed with immunoSEQ multiplex PCR; in TCRdb, only in-frame clones are kept and a portion is missing. This table has 2,100,000 or so clones, around 95% appearing once. The specimen sequenced was naive CD4+ T cells sorted from blood. Subset reported: CD45RA+ positively selected. Receptor source: a man aged 18 to 30 in good health.

CDR3 sequence reads: CASSPNRAGEQYF. CDR3 DNA sequence: TGTGCCAGCTCACCGAACAGGGCTGGTGAGCAGTACTTC. The chain is built from TRBV18 and TRBJ2-7, with TRBD1 as a possible D gene (6 bases). Germline V gene data show CDR1 as KGHSH and CDR2 as LQKENI. This CDR3 comprises 13 residues. V was shortened by 3 bases and J by 7 bases, with 13 bases between the two germline ends.

The chain recombines TRBV11-2 with TRBJ2-1; tentative D call: TRBD2 (6 bases). The germline gives CDR1 SGHAT, CDR2 FQNNGV. There are 13 residues in the CDR3. With 0 bases removed from V and 12 bases from J, the gap between germline ends came to 12 bases. The CDR3 loop is CASSLDQLAPQFF. CDR3 DNA: TGTGCCAGCAGCTTAGATCAACTAGCACCGCAGTTCTTC.

V is TRBV25-1 and J is TRBJ2-7; D uncertain. V was cut by 7 bases and J by 0 bases, with 10 bases left in between. The CDR3 runs 13 residues. Looked up from germline, CDR1 is MGHDK and CDR2 is SYGVNS. In DNA form, the CDR3 reads TGTGCCAGCACCGGACGGTCCTCCTACGAGCAGTACTTC. Amino acid sequence: CASTGRSSYEQYF.

The chain joins TRBV11-2 to TRBJ2-1; TRBD2 might be the D (6 bases). CDR1 and CDR2 (germline): SGHAT, FQNNGV. With 7 bases removed from V and 8 bases from J, the gap between germline ends came to 18 bases. This CDR3 contains 14 residues. Here the CDR3 reads CASTLWGAGHEQFF. CDR3 DNA sequence: TGTGCCAGCACCCTGTGGGGAGCGGGTCATGAGCAGTTCTTC.

The CDR3: CASSEALLGALHF. In DNA form, the CDR3 reads TGTGCCAGCAGTGAAGCTTTGTTGGGCGCCCTCCACTTT. This chain links TRBV6-1 with TRBJ1-6, with D hard to call. Trimming took 0 bases from V and 14 from J, leaving 11 bases between them. The CDR3 is made up of 13 amino acids. CDR1 and CDR2 from the germline V gene are MNHNS and SASEGT.

This chain joins TRBV19 and TRBJ1-3; weak D call: TRBD1 (5 bases). The CDR3 is made up of 15 amino acids. The germline V gene encodes CDR1 LNHDA and CDR2 SQIVND (reference sequence). With 3 bases removed from V and 4 bases from J, the gap between germline ends came to 13 bases. The CDR3 nucleotides are TGTGCCAGTAGTATTGGACAAGCGGTGGGAAACACCATATATTTT. The encoded protein is CASSIGQAVGNTIYF.

This chain uses TRBV18 with TRBJ1-4, with a tentative D call TRBD1 (6 bases). CDR3 length equals 15 residues. The V gene's germline CDR1 is KGHSH and CDR2 LQKENI. V dropped 4 bases and J dropped 10 bases, with 19 bases sitting between them. CDR3 protein: CASSRSGTSGLKLFF. CDR3 bases: TGTGCCAGCTCACGGTCCGGGACATCAGGTCTAAAACTGTTTTTT.

CDR3 bases: TGCGCCAGCAGCTCGGCTAGCGGGACACCCTTGAACACCGGGGAGCTGTTTTTT. The encoded protein is CASSSASGTPLNTGELFF. The rearrangement uses TRBV5-1 and TRBJ2-2; TRBD2 matches at 9 bases. Per germline, CDR1 SGHRS and CDR2 YFSETQ. Germline trimming cut 3 bases from V and 1 base from J; bases unmatched to any gene: 10. CDR3 length equals 18 residues.

The chain combines TRBV11-2 with TRBJ2-7, with TRBD1 identical over 8 bases. The CDR3 contains 15 residues. V lost 5 bases to trimming and J lost 3 bases; unmatched junction nucleotides: 9. Germline lookup yields CDR1 SGHAT and CDR2 FQNNGV. Here the CDR3 reads CASSQDRVGLYEQYF. The CDR3, as DNA: TGTGCCAGCAGCCAGGACAGGGTAGGGCTCTACGAGCAGTACTTC.

The chain combines TRBV5-6 with TRBJ2-7; TRBD2 is a possible D gene (5 bases). Germline V lookup: CDR1 SGHDT, CDR2 YYEEEE. This CDR3 comprises 14 residues. V lost 0 bases and J lost 5, with 12 bases in between. CDR3 loop: CASSLGLAPHEQYF. CDR3 in DNA: TGTGCCAGCAGCTTGGGGCTAGCCCCCCACGAGCAGTACTTC.

This chain's CDR3 is CASSLGDRYSGNTIYF. CDR3 sequence (DNA): TGTGCCAGCAGTTTGGGCGACAGGTACTCTGGAAACACCATATATTTT. The chain has TRBV28 and TRBJ1-3, with a possible D match to TRBD1 (6 bases). The germline CDR1 and CDR2 sequences are MDHEN and SYDVKM. The CDR3 covers 16 residues. Trimming removed 3 bases from V and 0 bases from J, with 12 bases in between.

The chain uses TRBV15 and TRBJ2-7; 7 bases align to TRBD1. This CDR3 has 14 amino acids. Germline V lookup: CDR1 LNHNV, CDR2 YYDKDF (reference sequence). The V gene end was trimmed by 5 bases and the J gene end by 3 bases; junction bases not matched to a gene: 7. The CDR3 DNA reads TGTGCCACCAGCTCCAGGGGGTCGCACTACGAGCAGTACTTC. Amino acids: CATSSRGSHYEQYF.

The J gene is TRBJ1-4, the V gene TRBV7-9; 10 bases map to TRBD1. V lost 5 bases, J lost 8 bases, and 8 bases stayed unmatched. The V gene's germline CDR1 is SEHNR and CDR2 FQNEAQ (reference sequence). The CDR3 length is 15 residues. CDR3 bases: TGTGCCAGCAGCGAGGGACAGGGGTGGCAGGAAAAACTGTTTTTT. This encodes CASSEGQGWQEKLFF.

The genes are TRBV29-1 and TRBJ1-2; D unresolved. The germline gives CDR1 SQVTM, CDR2 ANQGSEA. CDR3 length equals 13 residues. The ends were cut back, 2 bases at V and 3 bases at J, with 10 bases in the middle. The CDR3 region has the DNA TGCAGCGTTGAAAAGTCAGAGGACTATGGCTACACCTTC. Amino acids: CSVEKSEDYGYTF.

On this clone itself: Additional DNA sequences in this sample encode the identical CDR3. The J gene is TRBJ2-7, the V gene TRBV18; D remains unclear. CDR1 and CDR2 (germline): KGHSH, LQKENI. The CDR3 sequence is 12 residues long. The V gene lost 6 bases and the J gene lost 6 bases, with 12 bases spanning the gap. As DNA, the CDR3 is TGTGCCAGCTCCCCCCGTGGGCTCGAGCAGTACTTC. Residues: CASSPRGLEQYF.

About this clone: A much larger clonotype is one base distant, so this may be a read error. This sample includes further DNA sequences coding for the same CDR3. The rearrangement links TRBV7-9 to TRBJ1-1; D gene unclear. Per germline, CDR1 SEHNR and CDR2 FQNEAQ (reference sequence). The germline V and J ends were trimmed by 1 base and 3 bases, with 6 bases remaining between them. This CDR3 is 13 amino acids long. As DNA, the CDR3 is TGTGCCAGCAGCTTAGACGGGGACACTGAAGCTTTCTTT. It yields the protein CASSLDGDTEAFF.